This TCR beta chain was found in a study of cytomegalovirus exposure and HLA in healthy donors. The overall study: A previous analysis identified around 120 million unique TCR beta sequences derived from some 170 million T cells. Study-wide results and caveats: Specificity for CMV antigens was confirmed in vitro for three of the CMV-associated chains. It emerged from a later analysis that several of the most significant clusters appeared to be linked to common viral pathogens.

Of note for this clone: Its antigen remains unidentified.

Primers: 60 Vbeta forward and 13 Jbeta reverse. Only in-frame clones appear in the TCRdb table, and some are missing; sequencing was by immunoSEQ multiplex PCR. The sample records tens of thousands of clones, roughly 65% being singletons. Germline CDR1 SGDLS, CDR2 YYNGEE. Trimming at V came to 1 base and at J to 8 bases, leaving 8 bases not matched to a gene. The CDR3 has 15 amino acids. The gene calls are TRBV9 and TRBJ2-2, with 7 bases fitting TRBD1. The clonotype originates from a male donor in good health and CMV-seropositive. Sequences were obtained from PBMCs. The CDR3 spells CASSVSTGVAGELFF. The CDR3 DNA follows: TGTGCCAGCAGCGTATCTACAGGGGTTGCGGGGGAGCTGTTTTTT.